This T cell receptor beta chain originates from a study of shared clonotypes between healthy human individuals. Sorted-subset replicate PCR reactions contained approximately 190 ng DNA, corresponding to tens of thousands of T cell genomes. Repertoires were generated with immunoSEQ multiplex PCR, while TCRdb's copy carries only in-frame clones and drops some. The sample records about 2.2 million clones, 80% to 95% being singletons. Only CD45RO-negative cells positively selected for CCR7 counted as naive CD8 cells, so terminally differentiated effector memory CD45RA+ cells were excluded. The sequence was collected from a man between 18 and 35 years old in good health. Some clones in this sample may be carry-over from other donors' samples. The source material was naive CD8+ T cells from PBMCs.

The CDR3 DNA is TGTGCCAGCAGCGCCCCAAAACTAGCGGAGGCGGCAGATACGCAGTATTTT. It is translated as CASSAPKLAEAADTQYF. This chain joins TRBV9 and TRBJ2-3; TRBD2 aligns across 8 bases. CDR1 and CDR2 (germline): SGDLS, YYNGEE. CDR3 length: 17 amino acids. J was trimmed by 4 bases and V by 3 bases; bases with no gene match: 13.